This is a list of T cell receptor beta chains from one sample in a study of blood T cell repertoires in COVID-19. Assay: immunoSEQ multiplex PCR; the TCRdb copy retains only in-frame clones and omits some. The data show under 350,000 clones, with 83% seen just once and approximately 9% held by the top ten. The sequenced sample was peripheral blood. The receptor set was obtained from a woman aged 45-65 years who had recovered from COVID-19. Both conserved end residues are part of each CDR3. Each record gives: CDR3 protein, CDR3 DNA, V gene, clone size, D gene, J gene. The D gene is left open where the match is weak. Clone size, where shown, is once, few, many, or a class for clones that have expanded.

CDR3: CASSAEGTSAETQYF
DNA: TGTGCCAGCAGCGCCGAAGGGACTAGCGCGGAGACCCAGTACTTC
V: TRBV2
size: NA
D: TRBD2
J: TRBJ2-5

CDR3: CASSDFVETQYF
DNA: TGTGCCAGCAGTGACTTCGTAGAGACCCAGTACTTC
V: TRBV6-4
size: few
D: NA
J: TRBJ2-5

CDR3: CASSGTGTSGGLSGANVLTF
DNA: TGTGCCAGCAGCGGGACCGGGACTAGCGGGGGCCTATCTGGGGCCAACGTCCTGACTTTC
V: TRBV9
size: few
D: TRBD2
J: TRBJ2-6

CDR3: CASSMDRDYGYTF
DNA: TGTGCCAGTAGTATGGACAGGGACTATGGCTACACCTTC
V: TRBV19
size: few
D: TRBD1
J: TRBJ1-2

CDR3: CSVGASGGVTDTQYF
DNA: TGCAGCGTTGGAGCGAGCGGTGGAGTCACAGATACGCAGTATTTT
V: TRBV29-1
size: NA
D: NA
J: TRBJ2-3

CDR3: CASSPARAGGYEQFF
DNA: TGTGCCAGCAGCCCTGCGAGAGCGGGGGGTTATGAGCAGTTCTTC
V: TRBV11-3
size: NA
D: TRBD2
J: TRBJ2-1

CDR3: CASSHTVLSSPLHF
DNA: TGTGCCAGCAGCCATACAGTCCTGTCTTCACCCCTCCACTTT
V: TRBV6-2/TRBV6-3
size: NA
D: NA
J: TRBJ1-6

CDR3: CASTRVAYTGELFF
DNA: TGCGCCAGCACCAGGGTGGCCTACACCGGGGAGCTGTTTTTT
V: TRBV4-3
size: NA
D: NA
J: TRBJ2-2

CDR3: CASSRTGYTGELFF
DNA: TGTGCCAGCAGCCGGACAGGGTACACCGGGGAGCTGTTTTTT
V: TRBV7-2
size: NA
D: TRBD1
J: TRBJ2-2

CDR3: CASSQERGVTEAFF
DNA: TGTGCCAGCAGCCAAGAACGGGGAGTTACTGAAGCTTTCTTT
V: TRBV14
size: few
D: NA
J: TRBJ1-1

CDR3: CASSPRSGTSGGSSYNEQFF
DNA: TGCGCCAGCAGCCCACGATCCGGGACTAGCGGGGGGAGCTCCTACAATGAGCAGTTCTTC
V: TRBV5-1
size: once
D: TRBD2
J: TRBJ2-1

CDR3: CASSFLGTGINEQFF
DNA: TGTGCCAGCAGCTTCCTCGGGACAGGGATAAATGAGCAGTTCTTC
V: TRBV7-2
size: NA
D: TRBD1
J: TRBJ2-1

CDR3: CASSHLLSQGELFF
DNA: TGTGCCAGCAGCCATCTCCTATCTCAAGGGGAGCTGTTTTTT
V: TRBV21-1
size: NA
D: NA
J: TRBJ2-2

CDR3: CASTKIQGVGNTEAFF
DNA: TGTGCCAGTACCAAGATACAGGGGGTAGGGAACACTGAAGCTTTCTTT
V: TRBV19
size: NA
D: TRBD1
J: TRBJ1-1

CDR3: CASSMGLTSGSSYNEQFF
DNA: TGTGCCAGTAGTATGGGACTGACTAGCGGGAGCTCCTACAATGAGCAGTTCTTC
V: TRBV19
size: NA
D: TRBD2
J: TRBJ2-1

CDR3: CASSDGLAGDTGELFF
DNA: TGTGCCAGCAGTGACGGACTAGCGGGGGACACCGGGGAGCTGTTTTTT
V: TRBV6-4
size: NA
D: TRBD2
J: TRBJ2-2

CDR3: CASSQGQGNEKLFF
DNA: TGTGCCAGCAGCCAGGGACAGGGTAATGAAAAACTGTTTTTT
V: TRBV5-4
size: NA
D: TRBD1
J: TRBJ1-4

CDR3: CASSRGLAGDNEQFF
DNA: TGTGCCAGCAGCCGGGGACTAGCGGGGGACAATGAGCAGTTCTTC
V: TRBV5-5
size: NA
D: TRBD2
J: TRBJ2-1

CDR3: CASSLAAASTDTQYF
DNA: TGTGCCAGCAGCTTAGCAGCGGCCAGCACAGATACGCAGTATTTT
V: TRBV7-9
size: NA
D: NA
J: TRBJ2-3

CDR3: CATFSGILSTQYF
DNA: TGTGCCACCTTTAGCGGGATTCTAAGTACGCAGTATTTT
V: TRBV27
size: NA
D: TRBD2
J: TRBJ2-3

CDR3: CASSPGTSGGNEQFF
DNA: TGTGCCAGCAGTCCAGGGACTAGCGGGGGCAATGAGCAGTTCTTC
V: TRBV6-5
size: NA
D: TRBD2
J: TRBJ2-1

CDR3: CASRSGILYGYTF
DNA: TGTGCCAGCAGGTCAGGGATTCTCTATGGCTACACCTTC
V: TRBV28
size: NA
D: NA
J: TRBJ1-2

CDR3: CASSYSWGQGGNTIYF
DNA: TGTGCCAGCAGTTACTCGTGGGGACAGGGAGGAAACACCATATATTTT
V: TRBV6-5
size: NA
D: TRBD1
J: TRBJ1-3

CDR3: CATSRDLSFNTDTQYF
DNA: TGTGCCACCAGCAGAGATCTTTCTTTTAACACAGATACGCAGTATTTT
V: TRBV15
size: NA
D: NA
J: TRBJ2-3

CDR3: CASSQGGDNEQFF
DNA: TGTGCCAGCAGCCAAGGGGGGGACAATGAGCAGTTCTTC
V: TRBV3-1/TRBV3-2
size: NA
D: NA
J: TRBJ2-1

CDR3: CASSTTATNEKLFF
DNA: TGTGCCAGCAGCACGACAGCAACTAATGAAAAACTGTTTTTT
V: TRBV11-2
size: many
D: NA
J: TRBJ1-4

CDR3: CASSADSDTEAFF
DNA: TGTGCCAGCAGCGCTGACAGTGACACTGAAGCTTTCTTT
V: TRBV11-3
size: NA
D: NA
J: TRBJ1-1

CDR3: CASSWGTGTEAFF
DNA: TGTGCCAGCAGTTGGGGGACTGGCACTGAAGCTTTCTTT
V: TRBV12-3/TRBV12-4
size: once
D: NA
J: TRBJ1-1